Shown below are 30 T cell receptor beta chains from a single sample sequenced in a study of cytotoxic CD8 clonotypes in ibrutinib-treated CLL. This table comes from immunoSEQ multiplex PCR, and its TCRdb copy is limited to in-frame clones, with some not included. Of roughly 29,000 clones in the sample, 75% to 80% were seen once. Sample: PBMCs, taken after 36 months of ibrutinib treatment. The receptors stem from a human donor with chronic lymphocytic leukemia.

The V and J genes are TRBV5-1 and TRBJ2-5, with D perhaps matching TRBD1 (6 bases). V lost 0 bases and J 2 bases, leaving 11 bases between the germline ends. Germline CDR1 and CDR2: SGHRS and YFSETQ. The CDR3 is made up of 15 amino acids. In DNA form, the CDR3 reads TGCGCCAGCAGCTTGGCTCAGGGGCCTCAAGAGACCCAGTACTTC. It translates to CASSLAQGPQETQYF.

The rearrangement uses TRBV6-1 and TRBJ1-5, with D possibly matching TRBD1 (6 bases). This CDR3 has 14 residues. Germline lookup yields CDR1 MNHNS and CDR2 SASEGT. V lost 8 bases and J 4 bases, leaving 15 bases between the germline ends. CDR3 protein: CASGKRGENQPQHF. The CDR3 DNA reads TGTGCCAGCGGGAAGAGGGGGGAGAATCAGCCCCAGCATTTT.

CDR3 in amino acids: CASTMGRLMNTEAFF. CDR3 bases: TGTGCCAGCACCATGGGACGGTTAATGAACACTGAAGCTTTCTTT. This chain joins TRBV6-1 and TRBJ1-1; possible D gene TRBD1, 5 bases. V dropped 7 bases and J dropped 0 bases, with 15 bases sitting between them. The CDR3 length is 15 residues. Per germline, CDR1 MNHNS and CDR2 SASEGT.

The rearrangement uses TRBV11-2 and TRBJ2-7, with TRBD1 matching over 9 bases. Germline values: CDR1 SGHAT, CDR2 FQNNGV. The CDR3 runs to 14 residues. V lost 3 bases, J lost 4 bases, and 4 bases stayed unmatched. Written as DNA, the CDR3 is TGTGCCAGCAGCTTCAACAGGGGGCTTTACGAGCAGTACTTC. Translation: CASSFNRGLYEQYF. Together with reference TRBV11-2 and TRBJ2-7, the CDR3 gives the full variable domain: EAGVAQSPRYKIIEKRQSVAFWCNPISGHATLYWYQQILGQGPKLLIQFQNNGVVDDSQLPKDRFSAERLKGVDSTLKIQPAKLEDSAVYLCASSFNRGLYEQYFGPGTRLTVT.

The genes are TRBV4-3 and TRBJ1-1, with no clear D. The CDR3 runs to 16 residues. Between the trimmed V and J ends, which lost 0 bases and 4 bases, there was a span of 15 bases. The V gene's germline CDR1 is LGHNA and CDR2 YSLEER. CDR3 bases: TGCGCCAGCAGCCAAGAGGCGCCAGGTTGGGGCACTGAAGCTTTCTTT. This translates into CASSQEAPGWGTEAFF.

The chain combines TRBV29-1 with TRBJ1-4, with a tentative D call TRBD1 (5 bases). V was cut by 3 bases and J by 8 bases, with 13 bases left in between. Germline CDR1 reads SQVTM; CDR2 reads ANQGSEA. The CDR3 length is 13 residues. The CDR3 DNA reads TGCAGCGTTGAGGTCCTGGGGGAAGAAAAACTGTTTTTT. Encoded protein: CSVEVLGEEKLFF.

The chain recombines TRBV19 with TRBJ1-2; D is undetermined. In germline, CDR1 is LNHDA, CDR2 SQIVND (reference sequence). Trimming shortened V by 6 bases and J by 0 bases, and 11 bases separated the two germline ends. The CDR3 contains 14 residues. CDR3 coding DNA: TGTGCCAGTAGCCTCCAGCGAGCTAACTATGGCTACACCTTC. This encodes CASSLQRANYGYTF.

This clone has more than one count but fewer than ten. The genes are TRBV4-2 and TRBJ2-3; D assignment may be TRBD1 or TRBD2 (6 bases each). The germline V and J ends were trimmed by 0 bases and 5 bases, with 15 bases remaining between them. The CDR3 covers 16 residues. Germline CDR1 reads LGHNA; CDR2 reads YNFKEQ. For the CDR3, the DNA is TGTGCCAGCAGCCAAGAAAAAGCGGAGGGGGGAGATACGCAGTATTTT. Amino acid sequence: CASSQEKAEGGDTQYF.

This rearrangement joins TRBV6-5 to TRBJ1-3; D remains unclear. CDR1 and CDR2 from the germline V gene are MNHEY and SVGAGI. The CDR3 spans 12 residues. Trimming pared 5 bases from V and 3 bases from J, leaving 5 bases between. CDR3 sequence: CASSGGGNTIYF. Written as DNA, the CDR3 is TGTGCCAGCAGTGGCGGTGGAAACACCATATATTTT.

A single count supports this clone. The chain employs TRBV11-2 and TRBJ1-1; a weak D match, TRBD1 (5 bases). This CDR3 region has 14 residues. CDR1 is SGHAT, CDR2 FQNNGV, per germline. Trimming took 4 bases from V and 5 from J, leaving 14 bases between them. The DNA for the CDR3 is TGTGCCAGCAGCTCCCCAAGGGGATGGACTGAAGCTTTCTTT. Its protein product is CASSSPRGWTEAFF.

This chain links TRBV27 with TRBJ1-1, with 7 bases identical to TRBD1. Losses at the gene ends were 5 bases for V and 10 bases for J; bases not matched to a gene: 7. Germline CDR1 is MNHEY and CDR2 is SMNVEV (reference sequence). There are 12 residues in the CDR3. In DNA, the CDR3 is TGTGCCAGCAGTCGACAGGGCCAGGGAGCTTTCTTT. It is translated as CASSRQGQGAFF.

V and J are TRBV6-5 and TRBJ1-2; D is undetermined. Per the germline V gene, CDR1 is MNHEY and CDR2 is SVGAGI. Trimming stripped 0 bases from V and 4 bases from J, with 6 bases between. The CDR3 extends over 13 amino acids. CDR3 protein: CASSYSAVYGYTF. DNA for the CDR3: TGTGCCAGCAGTTACTCGGCAGTCTATGGCTACACCTTC.

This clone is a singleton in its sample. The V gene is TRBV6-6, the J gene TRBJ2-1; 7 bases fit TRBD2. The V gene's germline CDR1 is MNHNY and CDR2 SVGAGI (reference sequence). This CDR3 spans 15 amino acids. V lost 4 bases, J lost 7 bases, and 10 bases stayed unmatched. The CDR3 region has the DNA TGTGCCAGCAGTTCAACCGGGGGGAATAGGAATGAGCAGTTCTTC. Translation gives CASSSTGGNRNEQFF.

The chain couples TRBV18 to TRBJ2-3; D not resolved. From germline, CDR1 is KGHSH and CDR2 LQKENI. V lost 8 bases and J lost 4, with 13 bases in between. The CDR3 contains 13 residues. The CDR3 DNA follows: TGTGCCAGCCAACCCCAGGTCGCAGATACGCAGTATTTT. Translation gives CASQPQVADTQYF.

CDR3 nucleotides: TGTGCCACCAGCACTGGGGGAGCGGGGAACGGGGAGCTGTTTTTT. Its protein is CATSTGGAGNGELFF. V is TRBV15 and J is TRBJ2-2, with 7 bases that match TRBD2. Germline V lookup: CDR1 LNHNV, CDR2 YYDKDF (reference sequence). The V gene end was trimmed by 4 bases and the J gene end by 7 bases; junction bases not matched to a gene: 9. There are 15 residues in the CDR3.

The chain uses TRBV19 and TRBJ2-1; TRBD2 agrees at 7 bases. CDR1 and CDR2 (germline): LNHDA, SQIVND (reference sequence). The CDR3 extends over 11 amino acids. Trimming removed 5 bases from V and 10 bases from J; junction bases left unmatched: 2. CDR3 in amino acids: CASSPGREQFF. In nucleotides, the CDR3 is TGTGCCAGTAGTCCCGGGAGGGAGCAGTTCTTC.

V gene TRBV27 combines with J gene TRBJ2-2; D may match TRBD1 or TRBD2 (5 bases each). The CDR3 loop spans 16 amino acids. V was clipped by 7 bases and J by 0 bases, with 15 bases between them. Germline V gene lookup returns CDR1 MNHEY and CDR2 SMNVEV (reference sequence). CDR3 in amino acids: CASTLTGTANTGELFF. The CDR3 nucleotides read TGTGCCAGCACCCTAACCGGGACGGCGAACACCGGGGAGCTGTTTTTT.

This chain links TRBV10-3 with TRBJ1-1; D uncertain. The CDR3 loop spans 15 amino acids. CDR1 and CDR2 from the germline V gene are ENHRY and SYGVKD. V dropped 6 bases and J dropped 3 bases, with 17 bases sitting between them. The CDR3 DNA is TGTGCCATCAGGATCGGAGCGGAATGGCACACTGAAGCTTTCTTT. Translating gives CAIRIGAEWHTEAFF.

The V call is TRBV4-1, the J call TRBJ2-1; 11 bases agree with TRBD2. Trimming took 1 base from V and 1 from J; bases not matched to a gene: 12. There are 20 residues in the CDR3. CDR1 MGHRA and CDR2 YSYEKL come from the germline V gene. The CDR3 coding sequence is TGCGCCAGCAGCCAAGGCCCCCTAGCGGGGGGACTTAGTTCCTACAATGAGCAGTTCTTC. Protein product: CASSQGPLAGGLSSYNEQFF.

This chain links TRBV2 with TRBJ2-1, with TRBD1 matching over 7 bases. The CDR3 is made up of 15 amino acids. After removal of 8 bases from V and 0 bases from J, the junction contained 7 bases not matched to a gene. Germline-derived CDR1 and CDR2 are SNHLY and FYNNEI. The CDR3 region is CASCRDSSSYNEQFF. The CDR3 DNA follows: TGTGCCAGCTGTCGGGACAGCAGCTCCTACAATGAGCAGTTCTTC. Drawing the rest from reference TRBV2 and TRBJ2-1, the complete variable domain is EPEVTQTPSHQVTQMGQEVILRCVPISNHLYFYWYRQILGQKVEFLVSFYNNEISEKSEIFDDQFSVERPDGSNFTLKIRSTKLEDSAMYFCASCRDSSSYNEQFFGPGTRLTVL.

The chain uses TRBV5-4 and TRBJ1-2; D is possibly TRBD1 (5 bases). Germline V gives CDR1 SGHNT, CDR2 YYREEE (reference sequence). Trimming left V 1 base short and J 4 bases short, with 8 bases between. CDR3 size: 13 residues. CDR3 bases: TGTGCCAGCAGCTTGACAGGACTCTATGGCTACACCTTC. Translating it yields CASSLTGLYGYTF. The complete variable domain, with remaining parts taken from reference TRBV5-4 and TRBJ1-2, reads ETGVTQSPTHLIKTRGQQVTLRCSSQSGHNTVSWYQQALGQGPQFIFQYYREEENGRGNFPPRFSGLQFPNYSSELNVNALELDDSALYLCASSLTGLYGYTFGSGTRLTVV.

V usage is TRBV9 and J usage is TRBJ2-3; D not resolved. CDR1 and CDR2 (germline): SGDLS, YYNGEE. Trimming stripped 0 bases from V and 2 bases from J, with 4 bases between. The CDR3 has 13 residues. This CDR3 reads CASSVGPTDTQYF. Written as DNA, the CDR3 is TGTGCCAGCAGCGTAGGTCCCACAGATACGCAGTATTTT.

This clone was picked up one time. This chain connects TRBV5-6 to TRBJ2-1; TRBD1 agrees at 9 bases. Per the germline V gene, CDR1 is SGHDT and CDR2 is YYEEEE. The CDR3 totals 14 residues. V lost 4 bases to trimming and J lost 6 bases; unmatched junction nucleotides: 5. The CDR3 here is CASSRTGASNEQFF. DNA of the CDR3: TGTGCCAGCAGCAGGACAGGGGCTAGCAATGAGCAGTTCTTC.

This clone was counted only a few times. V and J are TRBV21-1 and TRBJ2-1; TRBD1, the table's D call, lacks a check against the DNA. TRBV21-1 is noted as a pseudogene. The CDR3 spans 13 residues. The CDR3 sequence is CASMWDSYDEQFF. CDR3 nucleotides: TGTGCCAGCATGTGGGACAGTTACGATGAGCAGTTCTTC.

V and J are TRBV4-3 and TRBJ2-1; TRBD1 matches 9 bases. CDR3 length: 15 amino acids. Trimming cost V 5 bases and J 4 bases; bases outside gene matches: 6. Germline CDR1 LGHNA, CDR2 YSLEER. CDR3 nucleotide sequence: TGCGCCAGCAGCGAGAACAGGGGGCAATACAATGAGCAGTTCTTC. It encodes CASSENRGQYNEQFF.

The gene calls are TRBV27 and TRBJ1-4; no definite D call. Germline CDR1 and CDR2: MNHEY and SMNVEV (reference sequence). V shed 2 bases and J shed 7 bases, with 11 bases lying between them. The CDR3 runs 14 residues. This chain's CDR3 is CASSLTPLGEKLFF. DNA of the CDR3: TGTGCCAGCAGTTTAACACCACTGGGTGAAAAACTGTTTTTT.

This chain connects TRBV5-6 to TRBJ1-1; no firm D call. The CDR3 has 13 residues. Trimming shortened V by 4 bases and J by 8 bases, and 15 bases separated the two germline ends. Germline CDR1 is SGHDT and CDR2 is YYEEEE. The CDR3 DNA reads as TGTGCCAGCAGCGTCGTAGGCGGGGTGGAAGCTTTCTTT. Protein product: CASSVVGGVEAFF.

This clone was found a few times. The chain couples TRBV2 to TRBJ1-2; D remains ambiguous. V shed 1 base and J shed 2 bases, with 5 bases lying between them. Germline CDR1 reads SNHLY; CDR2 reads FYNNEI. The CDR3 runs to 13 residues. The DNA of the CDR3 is TGTGCCAGCAGTGAAGAAGGAAACTATGGCTACACCTTC. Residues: CASSEEGNYGYTF.

CDR3 sequence: CASSLKTSTFYGYTF. CDR3 in DNA: TGTGCCAGCAGTTTGAAAACAAGTACTTTCTATGGCTACACCTTC. The V and J genes are TRBV13 and TRBJ1-2; D call uncertain. The CDR3 is 15 residues long. V shed 6 bases and J shed 4 bases, with 18 bases lying between them. Germline V gene lookup returns CDR1 PRHDT and CDR2 FYEKMQ (reference sequence).

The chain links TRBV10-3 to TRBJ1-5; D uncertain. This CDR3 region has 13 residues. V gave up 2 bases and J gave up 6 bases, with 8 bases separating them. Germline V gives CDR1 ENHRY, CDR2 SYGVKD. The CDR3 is CAISEGYGQPQHF. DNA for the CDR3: TGTGCCATCAGTGAGGGTTATGGTCAGCCCCAGCATTTT.